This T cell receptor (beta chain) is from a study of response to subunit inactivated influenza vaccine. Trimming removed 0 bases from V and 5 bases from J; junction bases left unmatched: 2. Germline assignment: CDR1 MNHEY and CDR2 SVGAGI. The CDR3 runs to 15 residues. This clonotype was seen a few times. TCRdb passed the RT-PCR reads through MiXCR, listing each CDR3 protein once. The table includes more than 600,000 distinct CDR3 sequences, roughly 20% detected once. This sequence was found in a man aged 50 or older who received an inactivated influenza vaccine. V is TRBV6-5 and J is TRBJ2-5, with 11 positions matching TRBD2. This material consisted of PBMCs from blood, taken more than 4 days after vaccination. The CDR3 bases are TGTGCCAGCAGTTACTCCCTAGCGGGGGGCGAGACCCAGTACTTC. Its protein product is CASSYSLAGGETQYF.